This T cell receptor beta chain stems from a study of metastatic and nonmetastatic thyroid tumors. Study information: Repertoire data that came from the blood and tumor or nodule tissue of malignant and benign thyroid patients were compared.

In the authors' methods: Built for papillary thyroid cancer, a distant-metastasis classifier drew on CDR3 differences across clinicopathological groups. TCRdb called clones again from the PCR reads with MiXCR. TCRdb assigned the V and J calls; the authors' analysis was not used. The table shows 40,000 or so clones, with roughly 13% occurring only once. Whole-study results and caveats: A significant increase in TCR beta diversity was reportedly seen in malignant thyroid tumors relative to benign nodules, in blood and tumor.

Until they underwent thyroid surgery, no patient had received any treatment. This clone appeared many times. The antigen is not known. A read error is possible here, since a much larger clone lies one base away. Sequences were obtained from blood. The origin of this receptor is a female donor with papillary thyroid cancer or a benign thyroid nodule (not recorded which). Some clones in this sample may be carry-over from other donors' samples.

This CDR3 reads CASRRETGDYEQYF. DNA of the CDR3: TGTGCCAGCCGGAGGGAGACAGGGGACTACGAGCAGTACTTC. J is TRBJ2-7 and V is TRBV7-8, with TRBD1 matching 8 bases. Germline V CDR1 and CDR2: SGHVS, FQNEAQ. The CDR3 consists of 14 residues. Trimming at V came to 8 bases and at J to 3 bases, leaving 9 bases not matched to a gene. The complete variable domain, with remaining parts taken from reference TRBV7-8 and TRBJ2-7, reads GAGVSQSPRYKVAKRGQDVALRCDPISGHVSLFWYQQALGQGPEFLTYFQNEAQLDKSGLPSDRFFAERPEGSVSTLKIQRTQQEDSAVYLCASRRETGDYEQYFGPGTRLTVT.